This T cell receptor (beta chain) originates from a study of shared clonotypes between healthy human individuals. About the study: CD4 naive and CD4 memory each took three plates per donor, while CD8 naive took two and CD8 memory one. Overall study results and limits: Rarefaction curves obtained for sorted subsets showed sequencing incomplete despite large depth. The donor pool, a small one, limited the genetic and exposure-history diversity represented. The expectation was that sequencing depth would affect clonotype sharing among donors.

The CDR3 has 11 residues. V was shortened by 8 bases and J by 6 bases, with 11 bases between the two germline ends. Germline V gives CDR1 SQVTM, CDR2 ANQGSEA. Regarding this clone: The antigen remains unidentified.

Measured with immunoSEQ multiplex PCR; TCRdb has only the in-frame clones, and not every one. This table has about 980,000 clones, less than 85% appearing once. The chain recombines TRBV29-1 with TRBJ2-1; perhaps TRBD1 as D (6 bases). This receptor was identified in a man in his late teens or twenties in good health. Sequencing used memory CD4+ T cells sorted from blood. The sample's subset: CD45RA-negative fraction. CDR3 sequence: CSTRDTNEQFF. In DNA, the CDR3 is TGCAGCACCCGGGACACCAATGAGCAGTTCTTC.